The 8 T cell receptor beta chains given below trace back to one sample, sequenced in a study of T cell changes during pregnancy in multiple sclerosis. Sequencing was performed with immunoSEQ multiplex PCR; in TCRdb, only in-frame clones are kept and a portion is missing. The sample gives tens of thousands of clones, around 90% of which show up once; 4.5% to 5.5% is in the top ten. Material: peripheral blood, obtained in the first trimester of pregnancy. These receptors were collected from a female donor in good health, enrolled as a control in a pregnancy study.

This clone is a singleton in its sample. The chain couples TRBV6-1 to TRBJ1-5; maybe TRBD1 (6 bases). The CDR3 extends over 15 amino acids. The germline V and J ends were trimmed by 5 bases and 1 base, with 12 bases remaining between them. Germline V gene data show CDR1 as MNHNS and CDR2 as SASEGT. The CDR3 sequence is CASSQWGQSNQPQHF. CDR3 DNA sequence: TGTGCCAGCAGTCAATGGGGGCAAAGCAATCAGCCCCAGCATTTT.

The chain has TRBV19 and TRBJ2-3; D possibly corresponds to TRBD2 (6 bases). The CDR3 is made up of 17 amino acids. V was trimmed by 2 bases and J by 3 bases, leaving 18 bases between them. Per the germline V gene, CDR1 is LNHDA and CDR2 is SQIVND (reference sequence). The CDR3 DNA reads TGTGCCAGTAGTATAACGCCGCGGGGCTTGAAAACAGATACGCAGTATTTT. Translated, it gives CASSITPRGLKTDTQYF.

The genes are TRBV30 and TRBJ1-3, with D possibly being TRBD1 (6 bases). CDR3 length: 14 amino acids. CDR1 is GTSNPN, CDR2 SVGIG, per germline (reference sequence). V was trimmed by 3 bases and J by 0 bases, leaving 9 bases between them. DNA of the CDR3: TGTGCCTGGAGGGGAGGGGGCTCTGGAAACACCATATATTTT. Its protein is CAWRGGGSGNTIYF. Variable domain in full (rest from reference TRBV30 and TRBJ1-3): SQTIHQWPATLVQPVGSPLSLECTVEGTSNPNLYWYRQAAGRGLQLLFYSVGIGQISSEVPQNLSASRPQDRQFILSSKKLLLSDSGFYLCAWRGGGSGNTIYFGEGSWLTVV.

This chain connects TRBV4-1 to TRBJ2-1; unclear D gene. This CDR3 spans 18 amino acids. Germline assignment: CDR1 MGHRA and CDR2 YSYEKL. The germline V and J ends were trimmed by 0 bases and 0 bases, with 15 bases remaining between them. CDR3: CASSQDRVRPSSYNEQFF. CDR3 bases: TGCGCCAGCAGCCAAGATCGGGTCCGGCCGAGCTCCTACAATGAGCAGTTCTTC.

This rearrangement joins TRBV11-3 to TRBJ2-1, with D possibly being TRBD1 (6 bases). Germline V gene sequence: CDR1 SGHNT, CDR2 YENEEA. CDR3 length: 12 residues. Trimming took off 5 bases at V and 6 bases at J, with 8 bases between the two ends. CDR3 sequence: CASSQGGNEQFF. CDR3 nucleotides: TGTGCCAGCAGCCAAGGGGGCAATGAGCAGTTCTTC.

The rearrangement joins TRBV27 to TRBJ1-2; D is possibly TRBD1 (6 bases). V was trimmed by 2 bases and J by 3 bases, leaving 10 bases between them. The CDR3 totals 14 residues. The germline gives CDR1 MNHEY, CDR2 SMNVEV (reference sequence). The CDR3 loop is CASSLSGGYYGYTF. CDR3 nucleotide sequence: TGTGCCAGCAGTTTAAGCGGGGGCTACTATGGCTACACCTTC.

This clone has a single count. The CDR3 DNA follows: TGTGCCAGCAAGCCACAGGGGCTTGGTGGCTACACCTTC. Protein product: CASKPQGLGGYTF. This rearrangement joins TRBV2 to TRBJ1-2; the match to TRBD1 covers 7 bases. The CDR3 spans 13 residues. Germline loops: CDR1 SNHLY, CDR2 FYNNEI. J was trimmed by 7 bases and V by 7 bases; bases with no gene match: 9.

V is TRBV11-3 and J is TRBJ2-7; a weak D match, TRBD1 (5 bases). The germline gives CDR1 SGHNT, CDR2 YENEEA. CDR3 length equals 13 residues. V lost 3 bases, J lost 6 bases, and 12 bases lay in between. The CDR3 region is CASSFDSSGEQYF. CDR3 nucleotides: TGTGCCAGCAGCTTCGACAGTTCGGGCGAGCAGTACTTC.